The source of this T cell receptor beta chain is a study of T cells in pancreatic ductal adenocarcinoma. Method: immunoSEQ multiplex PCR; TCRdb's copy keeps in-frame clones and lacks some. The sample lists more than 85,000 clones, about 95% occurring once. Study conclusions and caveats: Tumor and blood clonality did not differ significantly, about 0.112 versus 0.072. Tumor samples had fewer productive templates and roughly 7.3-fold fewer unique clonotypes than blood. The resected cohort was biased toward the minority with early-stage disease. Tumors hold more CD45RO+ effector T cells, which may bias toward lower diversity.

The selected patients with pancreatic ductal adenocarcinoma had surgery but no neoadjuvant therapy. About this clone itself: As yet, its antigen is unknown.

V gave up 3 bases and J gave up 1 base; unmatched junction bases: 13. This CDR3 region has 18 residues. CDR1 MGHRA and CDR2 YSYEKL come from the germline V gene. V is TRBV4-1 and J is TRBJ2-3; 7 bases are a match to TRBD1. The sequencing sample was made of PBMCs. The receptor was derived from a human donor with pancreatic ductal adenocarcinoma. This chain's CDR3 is CASSHPPIKGARTDTQYF. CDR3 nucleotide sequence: TGCGCCAGCAGCCATCCCCCGATCAAGGGGGCGCGCACAGATACGCAGTATTTT.